A single T cell receptor beta chain is shown here with its context. Its antigen is unidentified. MiXCR was run by TCRdb on the RT-PCR reads, yielding one entry per CDR3 protein. The data show about 800,000 distinct CDR3 sequences, roughly 20% seen once. These data originate in a study of response to subunit inactivated influenza vaccine. Findings of the study overall: Few additional T cells are recruited per seasonal influenza vaccination, authors suggested.

CDR3 size: 15 residues. Germline V CDR1 and CDR2: MNHEY, SVGAGI. Trimming left V 4 bases short and J 4 bases short, with 17 bases between. The sequencing used PBMCs from blood, collected 5 to 6 days after vaccination. The chain carries TRBV6-5 and TRBJ2-7; D tentatively reads TRBD1 or TRBD2 (6 bases each). The source is a man aged 45-60 years who received an inactivated influenza vaccine. The DNA for the CDR3 is TGTGCCAGCAGTTCCCCCTTCGGGGGCCTTTACGAGCAGTACTTC. This translates into CASSSPFGGLYEQYF.